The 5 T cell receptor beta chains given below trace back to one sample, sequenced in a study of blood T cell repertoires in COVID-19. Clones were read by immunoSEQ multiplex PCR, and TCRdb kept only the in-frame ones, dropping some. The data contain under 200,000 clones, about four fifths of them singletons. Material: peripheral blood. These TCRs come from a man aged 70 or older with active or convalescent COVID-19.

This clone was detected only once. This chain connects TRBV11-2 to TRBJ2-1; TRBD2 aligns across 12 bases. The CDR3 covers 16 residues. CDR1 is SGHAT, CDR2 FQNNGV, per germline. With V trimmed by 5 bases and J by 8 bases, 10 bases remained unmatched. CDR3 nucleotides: TGTGCCAGCAGCGCGGGGGGACTAGCGGGTTTGGATGAGCAGTTCTTC. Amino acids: CASSAGGLAGLDEQFF.

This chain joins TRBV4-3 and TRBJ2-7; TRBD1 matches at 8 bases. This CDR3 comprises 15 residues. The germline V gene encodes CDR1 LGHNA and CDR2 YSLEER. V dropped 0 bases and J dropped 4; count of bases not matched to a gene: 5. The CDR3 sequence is CASSQDTGGSYEQYF. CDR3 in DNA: TGCGCCAGCAGCCAAGATACAGGGGGGTCATACGAGCAGTACTTC.

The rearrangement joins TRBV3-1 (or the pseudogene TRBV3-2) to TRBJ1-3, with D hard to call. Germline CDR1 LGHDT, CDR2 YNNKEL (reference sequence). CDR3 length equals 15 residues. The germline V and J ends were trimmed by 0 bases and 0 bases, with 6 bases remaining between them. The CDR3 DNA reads TGTGCCAGCAGCCAAGACTCTACCTCTGGAAACACCATATATTTT. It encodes CASSQDSTSGNTIYF.

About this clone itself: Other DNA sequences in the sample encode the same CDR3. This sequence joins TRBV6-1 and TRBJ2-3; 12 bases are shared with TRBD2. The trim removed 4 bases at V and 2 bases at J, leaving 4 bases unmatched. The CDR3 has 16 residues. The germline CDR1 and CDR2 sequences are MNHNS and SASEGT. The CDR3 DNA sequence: TGTGCCAGCAGTGGTCGACTAGCGGGAGTCACAGATACGCAGTATTTT. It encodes CASSGRLAGVTDTQYF.

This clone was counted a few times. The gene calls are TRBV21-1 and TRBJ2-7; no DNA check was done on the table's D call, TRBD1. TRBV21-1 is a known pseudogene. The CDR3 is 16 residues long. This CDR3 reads CASSRISGTEGYEQYF. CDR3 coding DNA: TGTGCCAGCAGCAGAATATCCGGGACAGAGGGCTACGAGCAGTACTTC.